This T cell receptor (beta chain) was identified in a study of cytomegalovirus exposure and HLA in healthy donors. Findings and caveats of the study: Follow-up analysis later connected one missense variant in DCLRE1C with trimming of TCR beta V- and J-genes. The study flagged roughly 160 TCR beta chains as cytomegalovirus-associated. Common viral pathogens seemed to be connected with several of the most significant clusters, according to a later analysis. The productive fraction for most TCR beta V segments was about 87% or about 30% in an earlier analysis.

The primer mix had 60 Vbeta and 13 Jbeta primers. Only in-frame clones appear in the TCRdb table, and some are missing; sequencing was by immunoSEQ multiplex PCR. The sample yields 100,000 to 150,000 clones, roughly a tenth seen once. On this clone itself: Its antigen is not known.

This CDR3 comprises 14 residues. Trimming took off 4 bases at V and 4 bases at J, with 16 bases between the two ends. The germline CDR1 and CDR2 sequences are GTSNPN and SVGIG (reference sequence). V usage is TRBV30 and J usage is TRBJ1-1; D gene uncertain. This receptor was obtained from a woman aged 18-29 years in good health and CMV-seropositive. The sequencing input was PBMCs. The CDR3 DNA reads TGTGCCTGGACCTTCCCCTGGGAGAGCACTGAAGCTTTCTTT. This sequence encodes CAWTFPWESTEAFF.